This T cell receptor beta chain was sequenced during a study of blood T cell repertoires in COVID-19. In the study overall: The origin of the acute and convalescent COVID-19 samples was the United States, Italy and Spain. PBMCs, B-cell-depleted T cells, or T cells provided the cDNA or gDNA that made up the material.

V lost 4 bases, J lost 6 bases, and 4 bases stayed unmatched. Germline CDR1 is KGHSH and CDR2 is LQKENI. This CDR3 has 13 residues. Authors' methods: It was from reference gene primer amplification that nucleated cell counts were estimated. Clones were read by immunoSEQ multiplex PCR, and TCRdb kept only the in-frame ones, dropping some. V and J calls and clone size are as listed in that table; D and trimming were resolved from the DNA. The sample gives roughly 100,000 clones, 70% to 85% of which show up once; approximately 9.8% is in the top ten. The chain uses TRBV18 and TRBJ1-1, with 8 bases aligning to TRBD1. The TCR originated in a man aged 55 to 70 with active or convalescent COVID-19. Sequenced input: peripheral blood. CDR3 coding DNA: TGTGCCAGCTCACTGCCGGGACAGGCTGAAGCTTTCTTT. Translation gives CASSLPGQAEAFF.